The sequence of this TCR beta chain was determined in a study of PD-L1 blockade in urothelial cancer. Libraries were prepared by immunoSEQ multiplex PCR; TCRdb keeps only in-frame clonotypes and omits some of them. Here the sample spans approximately 30,000 clones, roughly 80% being singletons. The CDR3 covers 15 residues. CDR1 is LNHDA and CDR2 is SQIVND in the germline V gene (reference sequence). The trim removed 4 bases at V and 2 bases at J, leaving 7 bases unmatched. This receptor was identified in a man between 50 and 59 years old with urothelial cancer. Sample: PBMCs, taken around atezolizumab (anti-PD-L1) treatment. V usage is TRBV19 and J usage is TRBJ2-7; 8 positions agree with TRBD1. The CDR3 bases are TGTGCCAGTAGTAGGGGACAGGTATCAACCTACGAGCAGTACTTC. It specifies CASSRGQVSTYEQYF. Full variable domain (outside the CDR3, taken from reference TRBV19 and TRBJ2-7): DGGITQSPKYLFRKEGQNVTLSCEQNLNHDAMYWYRQDPGQGLRLIYYSQIVNDFQKGDIAEGYSVSREKKESFPLTVTSAQKNPTAFYLCASSRGQVSTYEQYFGPGTRLTVT.